A selection of T cell receptor beta chains follows, all from one sample in a study of long-term antiretroviral therapy in people with HIV. Assay: immunoSEQ multiplex PCR; the TCRdb copy retains only in-frame clones and omits some. The sample has some 16,000 clones, about 88% seen once; the top ten hold about 5.2%. The source was unsorted PBMCs, collected 0.5 years after starting antiretroviral therapy. Every receptor here comes from a middle-aged woman with HIV. Each CDR3 is given with its conserved first and last residue. Fields, in order: clone size, V gene, D gene, CDR3 protein. D genes are given only for firm matches. Clone size, where shown, is once, few, many, or a class for clones that have expanded.

. | TRBV21-1 | . | CASSTGHPRGKLFF
. | TRBV28 | . | CASIGLTGTQYF
once | TRBV5-1 | TRBD2 | CASRSGGQSTDTQYF
. | TRBV4-2 | . | CASSQVVGPDTQYF
few | TRBV6-6 | TRBD1 | CASRDEGARSYGYTF
. | TRBV11-2 | . | CASSKTEVWVGYTF
. | TRBV7-9 | TRBD2 | CASSLVGTRVVEQFF
. | TRBV5-1 | . | CASSLRAGSGEQYF
. | TRBV6-4 | . | CASSGEDNTEAFF
. | TRBV7-9 | TRBD1 | CASSLRQGRPNTGELFF
. | TRBV19 | . | CASSIDRYEQYF
. | TRBV5-6 | . | CASSSGETEYEQYF
. | TRBV7-9 | TRBD1 | CASSQGTATYEQYF
once | TRBV29-1 | TRBD2 | CSAGLAGGTDTQYF
. | TRBV11-2 | . | CASSSGGYTGELFF
. | TRBV19 | TRBD2 | CASSIAGGVNYYNEQFF
. | TRBV2 | TRBD1 | CASRDRGVYEQYF
. | TRBV4-1 | . | CASSQDSYSGNTIYF
. | TRBV5-1 | . | CASSLPGAYEQYF
. | TRBV19 | . | CASALSSYNEQFF
. | TRBV6-6 | TRBD1 | CASSPQGAGTEAFF
medium-sized | TRBV11-2 | . | CASSLALAYEQYF
. | TRBV5-1 | TRBD1 | CASSSGQGAGVETQYF
. | TRBV28 | TRBD1 | CASSSLQGAGGYTF
few | TRBV27 | TRBD1 | CASSQEGTEIYEQYF
. | TRBV6-5 | . | CATRSVAKREAFF
. | TRBV29-1 | . | CSGRQGGDTEAFF